This TCR beta chain came from a study of T-cell reconstitution after alpha-beta-depleted transplantation in children. Study-level points and caveats: After transplant, high TCRbeta diversity at day 60 in some patients arose from surviving recipient T cells and thymic progenitors. Expanded graft clones, several hundred of them, were reportedly the source of alpha-beta T cells about two months after transplant. One year post-transplant, T-cell counts and diversity were largely derived from T cells produced anew.

This clonotype has ten or more counts. What it recognizes is unknown. V lost 0 bases, J lost 4 bases, and 7 bases stayed unmatched. The CDR3 spans 16 residues. CDR1 is SGHRS, CDR2 YFSETQ, per germline. TCRbeta library construction was performed incorporating unique molecular identifiers. In TCRdb, the PCR reads were re-called with MiXCR into one record per CDR3 protein. Here the sample spans approximately 290,000 distinct CDR3 sequences, about 9.9% being singletons. The receptor's source is a male patient under 10 years old who had a stem cell transplant for chronic granulomatous disease, so the T cells may come from the graft donor. V usage is TRBV5-1 and J usage is TRBJ2-1; 7 bases match TRBD2. The sequences come from peripheral blood, collected 180 days after TCRalphabeta/CD19-depleted stem cell transplant. CDR3 coding DNA: TGCGCCAGCAGCTTGGCCTGGGCGGGACTATACAATGAGCAGTTCTTC. Translation: CASSLAWAGLYNEQFF. Variable domain in full (rest from reference TRBV5-1 and TRBJ2-1): KAGVTQTPRYLIKTRGQQVTLSCSPISGHRSVSWYQQTPGQGLQFLFEYFSETQRNKGNFPGRFSGRQFSNSRSEMNVSTLELGDSALYLCASSLAWAGLYNEQFFGPGTRLTVL.